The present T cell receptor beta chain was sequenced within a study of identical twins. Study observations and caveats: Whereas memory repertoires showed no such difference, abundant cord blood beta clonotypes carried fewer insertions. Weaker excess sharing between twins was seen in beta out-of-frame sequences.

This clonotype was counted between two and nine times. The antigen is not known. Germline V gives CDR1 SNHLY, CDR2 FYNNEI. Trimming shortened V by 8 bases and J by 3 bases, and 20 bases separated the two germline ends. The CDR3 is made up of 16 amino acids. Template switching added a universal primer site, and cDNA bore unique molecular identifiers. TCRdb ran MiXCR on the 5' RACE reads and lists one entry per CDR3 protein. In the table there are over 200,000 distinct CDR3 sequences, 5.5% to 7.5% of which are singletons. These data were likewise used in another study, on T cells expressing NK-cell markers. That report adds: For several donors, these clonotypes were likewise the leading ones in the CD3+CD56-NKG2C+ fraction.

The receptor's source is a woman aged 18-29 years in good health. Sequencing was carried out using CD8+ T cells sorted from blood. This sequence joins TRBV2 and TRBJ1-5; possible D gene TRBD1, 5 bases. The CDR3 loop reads CASGVGETVANQPQHF. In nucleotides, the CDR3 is TGTGCCAGCGGGGTGGGTGAGACAGTAGCCAATCAGCCCCAGCATTTT.